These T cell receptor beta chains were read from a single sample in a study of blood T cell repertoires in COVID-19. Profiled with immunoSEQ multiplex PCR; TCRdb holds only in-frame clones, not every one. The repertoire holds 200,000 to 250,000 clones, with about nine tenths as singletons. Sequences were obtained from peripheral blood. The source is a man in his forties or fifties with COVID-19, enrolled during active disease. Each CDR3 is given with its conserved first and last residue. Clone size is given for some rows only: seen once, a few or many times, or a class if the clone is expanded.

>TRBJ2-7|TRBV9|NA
CASAGDGYEQYF
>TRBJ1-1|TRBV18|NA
CASSPGKVTGTEAFF
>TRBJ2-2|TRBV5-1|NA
CASSLVASGSSTGELFF
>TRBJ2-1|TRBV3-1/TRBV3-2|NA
CASNLGGLSINEQFF
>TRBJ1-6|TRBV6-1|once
CASSEATANNNSPLHF
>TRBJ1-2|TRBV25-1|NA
CASSAPDSPSHYGYTF
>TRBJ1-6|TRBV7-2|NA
CASSSPSGTGVHSPLHF
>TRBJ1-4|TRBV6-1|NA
CASSDVSGVNILPHF
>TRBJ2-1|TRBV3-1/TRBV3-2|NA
CASSLAAGGRSSYNEQFF
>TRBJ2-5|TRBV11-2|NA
CASSLGTAETQYF
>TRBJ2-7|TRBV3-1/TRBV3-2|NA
CASSRTAGGIPPYEQYF
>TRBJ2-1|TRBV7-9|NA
CASSPRGQGTRASSPGFF
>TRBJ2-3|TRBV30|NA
CAWSVRRGSDTQYF
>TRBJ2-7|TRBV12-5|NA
CASGFCGETCYEQYF
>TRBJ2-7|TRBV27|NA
CASSLLSGLAIYEQYF
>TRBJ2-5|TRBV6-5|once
CASSREPVQETQYF
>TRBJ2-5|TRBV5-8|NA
CASSTRRSMVSQYF
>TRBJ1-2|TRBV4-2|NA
CASSQDMGHIYGYTF
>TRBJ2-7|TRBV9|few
CASSVEAGGSYEQYF
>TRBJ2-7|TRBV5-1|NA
CASSWGQGASYEQYF
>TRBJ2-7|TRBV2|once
CASSPTGTGNYEQYF
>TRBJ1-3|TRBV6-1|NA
CASSEDRGNTIYF
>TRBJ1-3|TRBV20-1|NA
CSASGYLGTGSGNTIYF
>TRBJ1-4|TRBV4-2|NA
CASSPWDSDEKLFF
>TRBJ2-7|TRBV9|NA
CASSAGPQREGDEQYF
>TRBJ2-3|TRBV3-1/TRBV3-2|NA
CASSPLSSTDTQYF
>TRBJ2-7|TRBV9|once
CASSVGLASEQYF
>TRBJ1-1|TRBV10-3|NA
CAISRDRDRGTEAFF
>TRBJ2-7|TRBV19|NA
CASKDHRTTYEQYF
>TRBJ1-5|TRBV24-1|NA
CATSSHSSNQPQHF
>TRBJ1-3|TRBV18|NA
CASSPKPSRGLPGNTIYF
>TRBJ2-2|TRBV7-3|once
CASSLISGLPLNTGELFF
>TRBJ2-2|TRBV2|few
CASATGLAFPGELFF
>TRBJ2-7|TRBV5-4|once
CASSFGQGPYEQYF
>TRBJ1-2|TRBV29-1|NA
CSATGQGVFYGYTF
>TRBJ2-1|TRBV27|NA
CASSFEFLAGSYNEQFF
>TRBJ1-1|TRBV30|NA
CAWKRPSFTMNTEAFF
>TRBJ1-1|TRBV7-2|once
CASSALGVMNTEAFF
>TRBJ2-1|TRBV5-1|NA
CASRSGTTAYNEQFF
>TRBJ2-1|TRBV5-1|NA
CASSLGSVTYNEQFF
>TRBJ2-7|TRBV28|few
CASRPDSYEQYF
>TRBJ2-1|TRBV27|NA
CASSSRLTSGDANEQFF
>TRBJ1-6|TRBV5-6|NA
CASSSPGGRHSPLHF
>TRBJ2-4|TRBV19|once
CASSLFRDRGHGNIQYF
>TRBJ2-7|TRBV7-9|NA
CASSPLRDSYEQYF
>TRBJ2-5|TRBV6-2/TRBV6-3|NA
CASSSVIETQYF
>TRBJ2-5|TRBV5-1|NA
CASSLVPAGDEETQYF
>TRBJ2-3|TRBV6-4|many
CASSEGLEGDTQYF